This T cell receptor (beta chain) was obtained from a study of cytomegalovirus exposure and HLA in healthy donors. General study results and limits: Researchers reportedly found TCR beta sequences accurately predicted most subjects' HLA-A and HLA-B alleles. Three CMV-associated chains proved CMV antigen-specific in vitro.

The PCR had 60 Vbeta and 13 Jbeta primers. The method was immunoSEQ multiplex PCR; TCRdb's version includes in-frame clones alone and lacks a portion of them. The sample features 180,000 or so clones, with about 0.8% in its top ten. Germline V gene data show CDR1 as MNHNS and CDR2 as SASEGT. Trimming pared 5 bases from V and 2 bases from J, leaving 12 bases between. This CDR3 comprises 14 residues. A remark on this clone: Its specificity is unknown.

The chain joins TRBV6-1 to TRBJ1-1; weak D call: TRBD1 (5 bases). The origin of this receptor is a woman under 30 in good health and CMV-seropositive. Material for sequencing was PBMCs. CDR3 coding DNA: TGTGCCAGCAGTCAGGGTGGGGTCAACACTGAAGCTTTCTTT. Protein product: CASSQGGVNTEAFF.